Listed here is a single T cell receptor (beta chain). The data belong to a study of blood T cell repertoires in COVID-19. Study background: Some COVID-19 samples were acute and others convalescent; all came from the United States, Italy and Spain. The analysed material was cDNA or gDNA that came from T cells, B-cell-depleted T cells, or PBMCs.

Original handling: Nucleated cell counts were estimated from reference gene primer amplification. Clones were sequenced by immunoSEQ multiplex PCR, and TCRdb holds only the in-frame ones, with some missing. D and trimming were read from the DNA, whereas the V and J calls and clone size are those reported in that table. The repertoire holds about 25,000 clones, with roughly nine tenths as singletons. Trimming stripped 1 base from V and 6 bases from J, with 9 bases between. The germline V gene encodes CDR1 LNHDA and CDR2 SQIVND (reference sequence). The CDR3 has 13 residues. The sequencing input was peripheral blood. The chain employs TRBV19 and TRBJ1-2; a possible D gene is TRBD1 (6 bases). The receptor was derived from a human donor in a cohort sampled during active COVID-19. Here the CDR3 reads CASSIVSGDGYTF. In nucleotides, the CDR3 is TGTGCCAGTAGTATAGTTTCAGGGGATGGCTACACCTTC.